This TCR beta chain appears in the sequencing data of a study of T cell changes during pregnancy in multiple sclerosis. Assay used: immunoSEQ multiplex PCR; TCRdb lists only in-frame clones, some missing. The sample has tens of thousands of clones, 85% to 95% seen once. Per the germline V gene, CDR1 is GTSNPN and CDR2 is SVGIG (reference sequence). The CDR3 has 13 amino acids. The V and J ends lost 8 bases and 4 bases, in that order; junction bases with no gene match: 7. The origin of this receptor is a female donor with multiple sclerosis, enrolled in a pregnancy study. The source material was CD8+ T cells from peripheral blood mononuclear cells, sampled after pregnancy. The V gene is TRBV30, the J gene TRBJ2-1; TRBD2 matches at 8 bases. CDR3 amino acids: CALGLATYNEQFF. The CDR3, as DNA: TGTGCCCTAGGACTAGCTACATACAATGAGCAGTTCTTC.